Presented here are 22 T cell receptor beta chains from one specimen sequenced in a study of early T cells in non-severe SARS-CoV-2 infection. MiXCR, applied by TCRdb to the 5' RACE reads, yields one record per CDR3 protein. The table has just under 65,000 distinct CDR3 sequences, approximately 6% seen once. The material sequenced was whole blood, taken at baseline. These receptors came from an adult who was a healthcare worker with PCR-confirmed SARS-CoV-2 infection or an uninfected control (not recorded which).

At least ten counts were recorded for this clonotype. V usage is TRBV7-6 and J usage is TRBJ2-1; 8 positions agree with TRBD2. The CDR3 has 15 amino acids. Germline CDR1 SGHVS, CDR2 FNYEAQ. J was trimmed by 6 bases and V by 2 bases; bases with no gene match: 6. CDR3 loop: CASSLSAGEGNEQFF. The CDR3 nucleotides read TGTGCCAGCAGCTTATCAGCGGGAGAGGGCAATGAGCAGTTCTTC.

This clonotype was recorded at least ten times. This rearrangement joins TRBV29-1 to TRBJ1-1; possibly TRBD1 for D (5 bases). Trimming shortened V by 6 bases and J by 11 bases, and 19 bases separated the two germline ends. There are 12 residues in the CDR3. The germline CDR1 and CDR2 sequences are SQVTM and ANQGSEA. The CDR3 loop is CSVGRGFSVAFF. For the CDR3, the DNA is TGCAGCGTCGGGAGGGGATTTTCAGTGGCTTTCTTT.

This clonotype occurred many times. The chain links TRBV28 to TRBJ2-7, with 9 bases matching TRBD2. From germline, CDR1 is MDHEN and CDR2 SYDVKM. The CDR3 covers 16 residues. Trimming at V came to 6 bases and at J to 6 bases, leaving 15 bases not matched to a gene. The CDR3: CASRPLAGGPLGEQYF. CDR3 nucleotides: TGTGCCAGCAGGCCTCTGGCGGGAGGGCCCCTGGGCGAGCAGTACTTC.

This clonotype was observed at least ten times. The chain links TRBV20-1 to TRBJ2-7, with a possible D match to TRBD2 (5 bases). Germline CDR1 is DFQATT and CDR2 is SNEGSKA (reference sequence). Trimming removed 0 bases at V and 0 bases at J, with 15 bases between. The CDR3 is made up of 16 amino acids. The CDR3 DNA is TGCAGTGCTAGAGATCCGGGGAAAGGGAGCTCCTACGAGCAGTACTTC. It encodes CSARDPGKGSSYEQYF.

Many counts were recorded for this clonotype. The chain carries TRBV7-8 and TRBJ2-3, with a possible D match to TRBD2 (6 bases). V lost 5 bases and J 2 bases, leaving 14 bases between the germline ends. CDR3 length: 15 residues. CDR1 SGHVS and CDR2 FQNEAQ come from the germline V gene. The CDR3, as DNA: TGTGCCAGCAGCCAATGGAGGGAGAACACAGATACGCAGTATTTT. Translated, it gives CASSQWRENTDTQYF.

This clonotype was recorded many times. This sequence joins TRBV7-2 and TRBJ2-5, with TRBD2 identical over 8 bases. The CDR3 is 15 residues long. The V gene end was trimmed by 6 bases and the J gene end by 3 bases; junction bases not matched to a gene: 9. Germline lookup yields CDR1 SGHTA and CDR2 FQGNSA. CDR3 loop: CASRRTPGLEETQYF. Written as DNA, the CDR3 is TGTGCCAGCAGGCGGACCCCGGGACTAGAAGAGACCCAGTACTTC. Combining the CDR3 with reference TRBV7-2 and TRBJ2-5 gives the whole variable domain GAGVSQSPSNKVTEKGKDVELRCDPISGHTALYWYRQSLGQGLEFLIYFQGNSAPDKSGLPSDRFSAERTGGSVSTLTIQRTQQEDSAVYLCASRRTPGLEETQYFGPGTRLLVL.

This clonotype was found many times. The chain carries TRBV12-3 or TRBV12-4 and TRBJ2-7, with 10 bases aligning to TRBD2. This CDR3 region has 14 residues. Trimming took 5 bases from V and 5 from J; bases not matched to a gene: 6. CDR3 nucleotide sequence: TGTGCCAGCAGTCTCGGGACTAGCGTAAACGAGCAGTACTTC. This codes for CASSLGTSVNEQYF.

The chain's CDR3 is CSARGLGYGYTF. For the CDR3, the DNA is TGCAGTGCTAGAGGATTGGGCTATGGCTACACCTTC. This chain uses TRBV20-1 with TRBJ1-2; no reliable D call. CDR1 DFQATT and CDR2 SNEGSKA come from the germline V gene (reference sequence). The CDR3 is made up of 12 amino acids. V shed 1 base and J shed 4 bases, with 7 bases lying between them.

There are a few counts of this clonotype. The CDR3 protein is CASSQDRSIPYNEQFF. The CDR3 nucleotides are TGCGCCAGCAGCCAAGATCGCAGTATCCCTTACAATGAGCAGTTCTTC. The chain combines TRBV4-1 with TRBJ2-1; D is unresolved. The V gene lost 0 bases and the J gene lost 4 bases, with 13 bases spanning the gap. CDR3 length: 16 amino acids. The V gene's germline CDR1 is MGHRA and CDR2 YSYEKL.

This clonotype occurred many times. The chain combines TRBV3-2 with TRBJ2-7. TRBV3-2 is a documented pseudogene. The CDR3 sequence is 14 residues long. CDR3 in DNA: TGTGCCAGCAGCCAAGATTACGACTCCTACGAGCAGTACTTC. Protein: CASSQDYDSYEQYF.

In this sample, this clonotype turned up many times. This chain joins TRBV5-1 and TRBJ2-7; a weak D match, TRBD2 (5 bases). The CDR3 is 14 amino acids. With 4 bases removed from V and 4 bases from J, the gap between germline ends came to 15 bases. Germline loops: CDR1 SGHRS, CDR2 YFSETQ. The CDR3 is CASSASLSTYEQYF. As DNA, the CDR3 is TGCGCCAGCAGCGCTAGCCTAAGTACGTACGAGCAGTACTTC.

This clonotype occurred many times. This chain joins TRBV5-6 and TRBJ2-5; D remains unclear. CDR1 and CDR2 (germline): SGHDT, YYEEEE. CDR3 length: 11 residues. V lost 4 bases to trimming and J lost 2 bases, with 3 bases between them. The CDR3 region is CASSAQETQYF. DNA for the CDR3: TGTGCCAGCAGCGCGCAAGAGACCCAGTACTTC.

This clonotype was seen many times. The V call is TRBV18, the J call TRBJ1-1; maybe TRBD1 (5 bases). V lost 6 bases and J 6 bases, leaving 14 bases between the germline ends. This CDR3 spans 13 amino acids. Germline V gene lookup returns CDR1 KGHSH and CDR2 LQKENI. CDR3 DNA: TGTGCCAGCTCTCCGTCGGGGGGTTCTGAAGCTTTCTTT. As protein: CASSPSGGSEAFF.

This clonotype was detected many times. This sequence joins TRBV6-5 and TRBJ1-1; possible D gene TRBD1, 6 bases. Germline V CDR1 and CDR2: MNHEY, SVGAGI. Trimming pared 1 base from V and 1 base from J, leaving 13 bases between. The CDR3 length is 16 residues. The CDR3 protein is CASSYYRQAKNTEAFF. CDR3 in DNA: TGTGCCAGCAGTTACTACCGACAGGCAAAGAACACTGAAGCTTTCTTT.

Ten or more counts support this clonotype. CDR3 nucleotides: TGTGCCAGCAGTTTAGGACGTGGGTTCACTAACTATGGCTACACCTTC. Translation gives CASSLGRGFTNYGYTF. This chain connects TRBV28 to TRBJ1-2; D is unclear. The ends were cut back, 2 bases at V and 0 bases at J, with 13 bases in the middle. Germline V CDR1 and CDR2: MDHEN, SYDVKM. The CDR3 consists of 16 residues.

This clonotype appeared many times. The chain recombines TRBV28 with TRBJ1-1; the match to TRBD1 covers 7 bases. This CDR3 has 17 amino acids. Per the germline V gene, CDR1 is MDHEN and CDR2 is SYDVKM. V shed 5 bases and J 3 bases; nucleotides not matched to a gene: 15. CDR3 sequence (DNA): TGTGCCAGCAGTCAGATAAGTACAGGGGCCGGGGACACTGAAGCTTTCTTT. Translated, it gives CASSQISTGAGDTEAFF. Supplemented by reference TRBV28 and TRBJ1-1, the full variable domain reads DVKVTQSSRYLVKRTGEKVFLECVQDMDHENMFWYRQDPGLGLRLIYFSYDVKMKEKGDIPEGYSVSREKKERFSLILESASTNQTSMYLCASSQISTGAGDTEAFFGQGTRLTVV.

There are a few counts of this clonotype. The chain recombines TRBV6-2 or TRBV6-3 with TRBJ2-1; the D gene is possibly TRBD2 (5 bases). This CDR3 is built from 11 residues. Trimming took off 5 bases at V and 9 bases at J, with 8 bases between the two ends. The V gene's germline CDR1 is MNHEY and CDR2 SVGEGT. CDR3 residues: CASSQRVEQFF. The CDR3 DNA is TGTGCCAGCAGTCAGAGGGTTGAGCAGTTCTTC.

Only a few counts were recorded for this clonotype. The chain couples TRBV2 to TRBJ1-2, with D possibly TRBD1 on 6 matching bases. CDR1 SNHLY and CDR2 FYNNEI come from the germline V gene. Trimming shortened V by 2 bases and J by 4 bases, and 8 bases separated the two germline ends. This CDR3 region has 13 residues. The CDR3 reads CASSESGAYGYTF. CDR3 bases: TGTGCCAGCAGTGAATCAGGGGCCTATGGCTACACCTTC.

This clonotype showed up many times. The gene calls are TRBV15 and TRBJ1-5; TRBD1 might be the D (6 bases). The CDR3 extends over 17 amino acids. Per the germline V gene, CDR1 is LNHNV and CDR2 is YYDKDF (reference sequence). V was clipped by 0 bases and J by 0 bases, with 12 bases between them. The CDR3 spells CATSRDRVGHSNQPQHF. CDR3 nucleotides: TGTGCCACCAGCAGAGATCGAGTGGGACATAGCAATCAGCCCCAGCATTTT.

This clonotype was observed many times. The rearrangement joins TRBV19 to TRBJ2-1, with TRBD1 matching over 8 bases. The ends lost 5 bases at V and 10 bases at J; junction bases unmatched: 7. The length of the CDR3 is 13 residues. Germline V gene data show CDR1 as LNHDA and CDR2 as SQIVND (reference sequence). In DNA form, the CDR3 reads TGTGCCAGTAGTGGCAGGGGGCTTGGGGAGCAGTTCTTC. Its translation is CASSGRGLGEQFF.

Written as DNA, the CDR3 is TGCAGTGCTCGCCTTGGAGCGGGAGGGCCAGGTGATACGCAGTATTTT. Translation gives CSARLGAGGPGDTQYF. The rearrangement joins TRBV20-1 to TRBJ2-3, with 10 bases that match TRBD2. The CDR3 loop spans 16 amino acids. V lost 5 bases and J lost 6; bases outside the gene matches: 14. Per the germline V gene, CDR1 is DFQATT and CDR2 is SNEGSKA (reference sequence).

This clonotype was seen repeatedly, ten times or more. This chain joins TRBV6-5 and TRBJ1-2; 9 positions agree with TRBD1. J gave up 7 bases and V 7 bases, and 22 bases lay outside the gene matches. In germline, CDR1 is MNHEY, CDR2 SVGAGI. The CDR3 is 18 amino acids. This CDR3 is CASTSRGGTGKFSRGYTF. CDR3 DNA: TGTGCCAGCACCTCCAGAGGGGGGACAGGGAAATTTAGTCGTGGCTACACCTTC.